The next 8 T cell receptor beta chains were all read from a single sample in a study of shared clonotypes between healthy human individuals. Assay used: immunoSEQ multiplex PCR; TCRdb lists only in-frame clones, some missing. Here the sample spans 520,000 or so clones, around 74% being singletons. Sequences were obtained from PBMCs. These receptors came from a woman between 40 and 50 years old in good health. Some clones in this sample may be carry-over from other donors' samples.

The rearrangement joins TRBV20-1 to TRBJ2-7; no clear D gene. Trimming shortened V by 4 bases and J by 0 bases, and 4 bases separated the two germline ends. Germline V CDR1 and CDR2: DFQATT, SNEGSKA (reference sequence). CDR3 size: 11 residues. CDR3 sequence reads: CSATHSYEQYF. DNA for the CDR3: TGCAGTGCTACTCACTCCTACGAGCAGTACTTC.

The rearrangement uses TRBV5-1 and TRBJ2-7; D unclear. Germline V gives CDR1 SGHRS, CDR2 YFSETQ. With 0 bases removed from V and 4 bases from J, the gap between germline ends came to 8 bases. This CDR3 contains 13 residues. The CDR3 coding sequence is TGCGCCAGCAGCTTGGACCTGGAATACGAGCAGTACTTC. It specifies CASSLDLEYEQYF.

The V call is TRBV9, the J call TRBJ2-2; the D is unclear. This CDR3 contains 15 residues. Trimming took off 1 base at V and 0 bases at J, with 7 bases between the two ends. Germline V gives CDR1 SGDLS, CDR2 YYNGEE. CDR3 loop: CASSVRAPNTGELFF. Here the CDR3 DNA reads TGTGCCAGCAGCGTAAGGGCCCCGAACACCGGGGAGCTGTTTTTT.

The chain employs TRBV5-1 and TRBJ1-5; no reliable D call. The V end lost 0 bases, the J end lost 7 bases, and 11 bases lay between the germline ends. Germline CDR1 SGHRS, CDR2 YFSETQ. The CDR3 spans 14 residues. The CDR3 nucleotides are TGCGCCAGCAGCTTGGACCCCAGGACCCAGCCCCAGCATTTT. It encodes CASSLDPRTQPQHF. The entire variable domain, with the rest obtained from reference TRBV5-1 and TRBJ1-5, is as follows: KAGVTQTPRYLIKTRGQQVTLSCSPISGHRSVSWYQQTPGQGLQFLFEYFSETQRNKGNFPGRFSGRQFSNSRSEMNVSTLELGDSALYLCASSLDPRTQPQHFGDGTRLSIL.

This clone was recorded a few times. The chain recombines TRBV5-8 with TRBJ2-3; D unresolved. The CDR3 is 16 residues long. Deletions cut 1 base from V and 0 bases from J, with 12 bases between. The germline CDR1 and CDR2 sequences are SGHTS and YDEGEE. CDR3 protein: CASSLSVLPSTDTQYF. For the CDR3, the DNA is TGTGCCAGCAGCTTGAGTGTGCTGCCTAGCACAGATACGCAGTATTTT. The complete variable domain, with remaining parts taken from reference TRBV5-8 and TRBJ2-3, reads EAGVTQSPTHLIKTRGQQATLRCSPISGHTSVYWYQQALGLGLQFLLWYDEGEERNRGNFPPRFSGRQFPNYSSELNVNALELEDSALYLCASSLSVLPSTDTQYFGPGTRLTVL.

The chain joins TRBV15 to TRBJ2-1; TRBD2 matches at 8 bases. CDR3 size: 19 residues. Germline trimming cut 4 bases from V and 4 bases from J; bases unmatched to any gene: 18. Germline CDR1 LNHNV, CDR2 YYDKDF (reference sequence). For the CDR3, the DNA is TGTGCCACCAGCATAGGGACTAAAGCGGGAGTCCTATCTTACAATGAGCAGTTCTTC. This codes for CATSIGTKAGVLSYNEQFF.

This clone was recorded a few times. The chain couples TRBV18 to TRBJ1-1; a possible D gene is TRBD1 (6 bases). The germline V gene encodes CDR1 KGHSH and CDR2 LQKENI. The CDR3 is made up of 13 amino acids. Trimming shortened V by 2 bases and J by 4 bases, and 8 bases separated the two germline ends. The DNA for the CDR3 is TGTGCCAGCTCACCAGGACAGTCCACTGAAGCTTTCTTT. The encoded protein is CASSPGQSTEAFF.

The rearrangement joins TRBV2 to TRBJ1-5; D unresolved. The CDR3 has 13 amino acids. From germline, CDR1 is SNHLY and CDR2 FYNNEI. Trimming removed 7 bases from V and 6 bases from J, with 13 bases in between. CDR3 sequence (DNA): TGTGCCAGCAACAAAGGGTGGGGTCAGCCCCAGCATTTT. Protein: CASNKGWGQPQHF.